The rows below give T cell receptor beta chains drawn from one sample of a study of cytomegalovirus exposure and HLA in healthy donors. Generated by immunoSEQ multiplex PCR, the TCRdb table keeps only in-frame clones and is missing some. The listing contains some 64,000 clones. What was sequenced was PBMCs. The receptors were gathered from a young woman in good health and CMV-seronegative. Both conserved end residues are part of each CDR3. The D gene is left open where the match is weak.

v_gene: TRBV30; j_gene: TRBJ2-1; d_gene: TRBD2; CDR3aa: CAWTSRLAVVPEDEQFF; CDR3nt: TGTGCCTGGACTTCAAGACTAGCGGTTGTACCGGAGGATGAGCAGTTCTTC
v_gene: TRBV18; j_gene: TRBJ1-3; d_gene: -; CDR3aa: CASSPPTGYGNTIYF; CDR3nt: TGTGCCAGCTCACCACCCACAGGATATGGAAACACCATATATTTT
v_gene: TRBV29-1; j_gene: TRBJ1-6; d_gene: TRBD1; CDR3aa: CSVRTGIGSPLHF; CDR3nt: TGCAGCGTACGGACAGGGATCGGGTCACCCCTCCACTTT
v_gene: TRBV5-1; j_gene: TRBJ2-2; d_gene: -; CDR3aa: CASSLLVAGGELFF; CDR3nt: TGCGCCAGCAGCTTGCTCGTAGCCGGAGGGGAGCTGTTTTTT
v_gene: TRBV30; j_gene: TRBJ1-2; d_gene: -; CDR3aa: CAWSATVGGYTF; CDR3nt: TGTGCCTGGAGCGCCACGGTGGGCGGCTACACCTTC
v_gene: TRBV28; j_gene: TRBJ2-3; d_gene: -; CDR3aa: CATHRSTDTQYF; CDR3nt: TGTGCCACGCACAGGTCCACAGATACGCAGTATTTT
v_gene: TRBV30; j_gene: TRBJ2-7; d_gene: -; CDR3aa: CAWTGSGMYAQYF; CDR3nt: TGTGCCTGGACAGGTTCGGGGATGTACGCGCAGTACTTC
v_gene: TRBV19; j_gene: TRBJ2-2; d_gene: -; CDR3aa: CASSISGAGELFF; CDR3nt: TGTGCCAGTAGTATATCGGGGGCCGGGGAGCTGTTTTTT
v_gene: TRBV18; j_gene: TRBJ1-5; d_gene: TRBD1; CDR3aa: CASSLGQERPQHF; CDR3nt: TGTGCCAGCTCACTTGGACAGGAGCGGCCCCAGCATTTT
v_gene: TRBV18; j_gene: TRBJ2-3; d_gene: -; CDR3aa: CASSPPGQPDTQYF; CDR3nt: TGTGCCAGCTCACCACCGGGCCAGCCAGATACGCAGTATTTT
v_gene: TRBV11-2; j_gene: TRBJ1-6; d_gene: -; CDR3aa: CASSEERFGGPLHF; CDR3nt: TGTGCCAGCAGCGAAGAAAGGTTCGGAGGACCCCTCCACTTT
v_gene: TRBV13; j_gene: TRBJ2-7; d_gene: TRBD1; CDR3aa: CASSDRGQIEQYF; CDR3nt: TGTGCCAGCTCCGACAGGGGGCAGATCGAGCAGTACTTC
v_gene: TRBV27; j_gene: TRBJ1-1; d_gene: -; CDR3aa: CASSLAGTNTEAFF; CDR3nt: TGTGCCAGCAGTTTAGCGGGGACGAACACTGAAGCTTTCTTT
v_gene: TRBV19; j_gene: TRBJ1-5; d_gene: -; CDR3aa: CASSIGYGTGYQPQHF; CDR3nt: TGTGCCAGTAGTATAGGATACGGTACAGGGTACCAGCCCCAGCATTTT